The 24 T cell receptor beta chains below were found in one sample sequenced in a study of blood T cells in healthy people across ages. With a J-beta primer mix and a sample-barcoded 5' primer, a second PCR ran 7 to 11 cycles. TCRdb fed the 5' RACE reads into MiXCR, producing one record per CDR3 protein. Of roughly 720,000 distinct CDR3 sequences in the sample, about 55% were seen once. Sequenced: blood. These TCRs come from a man older than 75 in good health.

The CDR3 DNA sequence: TGTGCCAGCAGCCGGGAGGGGGTAGGCAATCAGCCCCAGCATTTT. This encodes CASSREGVGNQPQHF. The V call is TRBV12-3 or TRBV12-4, the J call TRBJ1-5; a possible D gene is TRBD1 (6 bases). This CDR3 spans 15 amino acids. V lost 6 bases and J lost 2, with 14 bases in between.

The rearrangement joins TRBV9 to TRBJ2-1, with 10 bases matching TRBD2. Unmatched junction bases numbered 7, after V lost 4 bases and J lost 9 bases. This CDR3 is 14 amino acids long. The germline V gene encodes CDR1 SGDLS and CDR2 YYNGEE. CDR3 nucleotides: TGTGCCAGCAGCCAGCTAGCGGGAGTAGGTGAGCAGTTCTTC. Translating it yields CASSQLAGVGEQFF.

This chain joins TRBV5-1 and TRBJ1-6; no clear D gene. Germline CDR1 SGHRS, CDR2 YFSETQ. The CDR3 consists of 14 residues. Trimming shortened V by 2 bases and J by 5 bases, and 8 bases separated the two germline ends. CDR3 region: CASSFHSDNSPLHF. The CDR3 DNA reads TGCGCCAGCAGCTTCCACAGCGATAATTCACCCCTCCACTTT.

The chain carries TRBV5-1 and TRBJ2-5; TRBD2 might be the D (6 bases). V was cut by 4 bases and J by 11 bases, with 27 bases left in between. CDR1 is SGHRS, CDR2 YFSETQ, per germline. The CDR3 length is 16 residues. The CDR3 sequence: CASSPTTSRGLGEQYF. CDR3 DNA: TGCGCCAGCAGCCCTACGACTAGTCGGGGTCTAGGAGAGCAGTACTTC.

There are a few counts of this clonotype. The chain joins TRBV7-6 to TRBJ1-2, with D tentatively TRBD1 (5 bases). The CDR3 is 13 amino acids. Germline V CDR1 and CDR2: SGHVS, FNYEAQ. V was shortened by 5 bases and J by 7 bases, with 14 bases between the two germline ends. CDR3 in amino acids: CASSQGLLGGYTF. CDR3 nucleotides: TGTGCCAGCAGCCAGGGTTTACTGGGTGGCTACACCTTC.

V and J are TRBV4-2 and TRBJ2-5, with D possibly TRBD1 on 5 matching bases. CDR1 and CDR2 from the germline V gene are LGHNA and YNFKEQ. The length of the CDR3 is 13 residues. V was clipped by 5 bases and J by 11 bases, with 18 bases between them. The CDR3 protein is CASSNRWGEEQYF. DNA of the CDR3: TGTGCCAGCAGCAACCGTTGGGGCGAGGAGCAGTACTTC.

J is TRBJ1-1 and V is TRBV12-3 or TRBV12-4; D gene unclear. Trimming shortened V by 3 bases and J by 4 bases, and 9 bases separated the two germline ends. This CDR3 is built from 13 residues. CDR3 region: CASSFSNPTEAFF. DNA of the CDR3: TGTGCCAGCAGTTTTTCAAATCCCACTGAAGCTTTCTTT.

This chain joins TRBV29-1 and TRBJ2-5, with 7 bases fitting TRBD2. Germline V gives CDR1 SQVTM, CDR2 ANQGSEA. V shed 5 bases, J shed 4 bases, and the junction held 4 bases outside the gene matches. The CDR3 is made up of 12 amino acids. The CDR3 here is CSVRGGRETQYF. CDR3 sequence (DNA): TGCAGCGTTCGGGGCGGGAGAGAGACCCAGTACTTC. The variable domain in full, completed from reference TRBV29-1 and TRBJ2-5, reads SAVISQKPSRDICQRGTSLTIQCQVDSQVTMMFWYRQQPGQSLTLIATANQGSEATYESGFVIDKFPISRPNLTFSTLTVSNMSPEDSSIYLCSVRGGRETQYFGPGTRLLVL.

The chain joins TRBV12-3 or TRBV12-4 to TRBJ2-1; 9 bases match TRBD2. This CDR3 contains 15 residues. With 3 bases clipped from V and 10 bases from J, the junction kept 10 bases outside the gene matches. The CDR3 sequence: CASSFWAGGLEEQFF. The CDR3 DNA sequence: TGTGCCAGCAGTTTTTGGGCGGGAGGGCTAGAGGAGCAGTTCTTC.

In this sample, this clonotype turned up a few times. The chain recombines TRBV6-2 or TRBV6-3 with TRBJ2-7; 10 nucleotides agree with TRBD2. The J call is uncertain, as TRBJ2-4 better fits the DNA end. Germline CDR1 MNHEY, CDR2 SVGEGT. The CDR3 has 17 residues. CDR3 protein: CASSQENLAGATDIQYF. The CDR3 DNA reads TGTGCCAGCAGTCAGGAGAATCTAGCGGGAGCAACGGACATTCAGTACTTC.

The rearrangement links TRBV3-1 to TRBJ1-1, with a possible D match to TRBD1 (5 bases). V was clipped by 1 base and J by 8 bases, with 8 bases between them. The CDR3 sequence is 12 residues long. Germline-derived CDR1 and CDR2 are LGHDT and YNNKEL (reference sequence). The CDR3 DNA reads as TGTGCCAGCAGCCAAGGGACACAGGAAGCTTTCTTT. Translating it yields CASSQGTQEAFF.

The chain joins TRBV6-5 to TRBJ2-7, with TRBD2 identical over 8 bases. This CDR3 comprises 12 residues. J lost 6 bases, V lost 6 bases, and 4 bases had no gene match. CDR1 MNHEY and CDR2 SVGAGI come from the germline V gene. The CDR3 protein is CASRIREGEQYF. The CDR3 DNA reads as TGTGCCAGCAGGATTCGGGAGGGCGAGCAGTACTTC.

The genes are TRBV10-3 and TRBJ2-7, with 14 bases that match TRBD2. The germline V gene encodes CDR1 ENHRY and CDR2 SYGVKD. Trimming took 5 bases from V and 1 from J; bases not matched to a gene: 4. The CDR3 extends over 16 amino acids. This CDR3 reads CAISLGTSGGSYEQYF. CDR3 bases: TGTGCCATCAGTCTGGGGACTAGCGGGGGATCCTACGAGCAGTACTTC.

This clonotype was observed a handful of times. The chain employs TRBV7-8 and TRBJ2-3; 10 positions agree with TRBD2. Trimming removed 3 bases from V and 14 bases from J; junction bases left unmatched: 23. This CDR3 spans 18 amino acids. The V gene's germline CDR1 is SGHVS and CDR2 FQNEAQ. CDR3 bases: TGTGCCAGCAGCTTGGGTAGCGGGAGGAGGGAGCGGCACAGATACGCGTATTTT. This encodes CASSLGSGRRERHRYAYF.

This clonotype was seen a handful of times. It may be a read error: a sequence one base away is much more abundant. The V gene is TRBV14, the J gene TRBJ2-5, with a possible D match to TRBD2 (6 bases). The closer fit of TRBJ2-7 to the DNA end suggests the J call may be wrong. This CDR3 has 14 residues. Germline CDR1 reads SGHDN; CDR2 reads FVKESK. For the CDR3, the DNA is TGTGCCAGCAGCACGGGGAGGAGGCCCTACGAGCAGTACTTC. Protein product: CASSTGRRPYEQYF.

Regarding this clonotype: Just one base apart from a much larger clone, this may be a read error. The chain combines TRBV27 with TRBJ2-6; D remains unclear. This CDR3 is 13 amino acids long. Germline CDR1 MNHEY, CDR2 SMNVEV (reference sequence). CDR3: CVSSRPGANVLTF. CDR3 DNA sequence: TGTGTCAGCAGTCGGCCAGGGGCCAACGTCCTGACTTTC.

The count of this clonotype is one. The junction shows a germline mismatch at one end, possibly a read error. The chain links TRBV6-5 to TRBJ1-2; 7 nucleotides agree with TRBD1. The CDR3 length is 15 residues. Germline CDR1 MNHEY, CDR2 SVGAGI. In nucleotides, the CDR3 is TGTGGCAGCAGGTACCGGGACAGCATAAACTATGGCTACACCTTC. It encodes CGSRYRDSINYGYTF.

This rearrangement joins TRBV28 to TRBJ2-4, with 7 bases identical to TRBD1. Per the germline V gene, CDR1 is MDHEN and CDR2 is SYDVKM. The CDR3 consists of 14 residues. V lost 4 bases, J lost 11 bases, and 11 bases stayed unmatched. The CDR3 is CASSWSGTEIFQYF. The CDR3 DNA reads TGTGCCAGCAGTTGGTCCGGGACAGAAATCTTTCAGTACTTC. Full variable domain (missing parts from reference TRBV28 and TRBJ2-4): DVKVTQSSRYLVKRTGEKVFLECVQDMDHENMFWYRQDPGLGLRLIYFSYDVKMKEKGDIPEGYSVSREKKERFSLILESASTNQTSMYLCASSWSGTEIFQYFGAGTRLSVL.

This chain connects TRBV4-1 to TRBJ2-1, with 11 bases that match TRBD1. This CDR3 is built from 18 residues. Germline V gene lookup returns CDR1 MGHRA and CDR2 YSYEKL. The V gene end was trimmed by 1 base and the J gene end by 4 bases; junction bases not matched to a gene: 9. The CDR3 here is CASSQAFPGTGGYNEQFF. CDR3 bases: TGCGCCAGCAGCCAAGCCTTTCCCGGGACAGGGGGATACAATGAGCAGTTCTTC.

This chain uses TRBV5-1 with TRBJ2-3; TRBD2 agrees at 12 bases. The CDR3 sequence is 17 residues long. Germline V CDR1 and CDR2: SGHRS, YFSETQ. Trimming cost V 6 bases and J 3 bases; bases outside gene matches: 11. The CDR3 here is CASKISTSGRRTDTQYF. CDR3 sequence (DNA): TGCGCCAGCAAGATCTCGACTAGCGGGAGAAGAACAGATACGCAGTATTTT.

This clonotype appeared a few times. This chain connects TRBV24-1 to TRBJ1-2; perhaps TRBD1 as D (6 bases). CDR3 length equals 14 residues. Germline V CDR1 and CDR2: KGHDR, SFDVKD. The V end was cut by 2 bases, the J end by 7 bases, with 13 bases between. The chain's CDR3 is CATSDSGTLRGYTF. The DNA of the CDR3 is TGTGCCACCAGTGATTCCGGGACATTGCGTGGCTACACCTTC.

V gene TRBV9 combines with J gene TRBJ1-4; D is uncertain. V lost 3 bases to trimming and J lost 3 bases, with 12 bases between them. This CDR3 comprises 15 residues. Germline CDR1 is SGDLS and CDR2 is YYNGEE. This CDR3 reads CASSAETGSNEKLFF. The CDR3 DNA sequence: TGTGCCAGCAGCGCAGAGACGGGATCTAATGAAAAACTGTTTTTT.

The V call is TRBV7-9, the J call TRBJ2-4; D tentatively fits TRBD1 or TRBD2 (6 bases each). Judging by the DNA end, TRBJ2-7 fits better; the J call may be wrong. CDR3 length: 17 residues. The germline V gene has CDR1 SEHNR and CDR2 FQNEAQ (reference sequence). In DNA, the CDR3 is TGTGCCAGCAGCTTAAGCGGGTGGGGGCGGCAGGACCACGAGCAGTACTTC. Amino acids: CASSLSGWGRQDHEQYF.

The V and J genes are TRBV5-1 and TRBJ2-2; 8 positions match TRBD2. From germline, CDR1 is SGHRS and CDR2 YFSETQ. The CDR3 is made up of 13 amino acids. The trim removed 7 bases at V and 4 bases at J, leaving 3 bases unmatched. CDR3 protein: CASAREGTGELFF. The CDR3 DNA follows: TGCGCCAGCGCACGGGAGGGCACCGGGGAGCTGTTTTTT. The full variable domain, in which reference TRBV5-1 and TRBJ2-2 provide the parts outside the CDR3, is KAGVTQTPRYLIKTRGQQVTLSCSPISGHRSVSWYQQTPGQGLQFLFEYFSETQRNKGNFPGRFSGRQFSNSRSEMNVSTLELGDSALYLCASAREGTGELFFGEGSRLTVL.